The rows below give T cell receptor beta chains drawn from one sample of a study of T cell responses to AZD1222 COVID-19 vaccine. Profiling relied on immunoSEQ multiplex PCR, and the TCRdb table lists in-frame clones only, not all of them. The sample yields 95,000 to 150,000 clones, about 90% seen once. The sample consisted of peripheral blood, taken on day 0 of AZD1222 vaccination. These receptors were taken from an adult in good health. Both conserved end residues are part of each CDR3. The D gene is left open where the match is weak. Clone size, where shown, is once, few, many, or a class for clones that have expanded.

len	v_gene	d_gene	abundance	j_gene	CDR3aa
14	TRBV7-2	.	.	TRBJ1-1	CASTVRSANTEAFF
14	TRBV5-8	.	.	TRBJ1-6	CASSFRGRNSPLHF
15	TRBV3-1/TRBV3-2	.	.	TRBJ2-1	CASSKGGSSYNEQFF
13	TRBV7-9	.	.	TRBJ1-1	CASSLGTLTEAFF
12	TRBV6-8	.	.	TRBJ2-3	CASRDSTDTQYF
15	TRBV5-6	.	once	TRBJ1-3	CASSFDEVAGNTIYF
15	TRBV5-1	.	.	TRBJ2-5	CASSWRGTNQETQYF
14	TRBV5-1	TRBD1	.	TRBJ1-2	CASSFSDRAYGYTF
16	TRBV12-5	.	.	TRBJ2-1	CASGLVRGSYWGEQFF
12	TRBV7-8	TRBD1	.	TRBJ1-2	CASSSSGTAPSF
14	TRBV7-2	.	.	TRBJ1-1	CASSFGGVRGEAFF
12	TRBV12-3/TRBV12-4	.	.	TRBJ2-3	CASTGSTDTQYF
14	TRBV11-1	.	.	TRBJ2-3	CASSLVRGTDTQYF
14	TRBV19	TRBD1	.	TRBJ2-7	CASSRQGRTYEQYF
16	TRBV5-4	TRBD2	.	TRBJ2-7	CASSLAGAGGPREQYF
14	TRBV6-6	.	.	TRBJ2-7	CASTKGPRLPEQYF
12	TRBV28	TRBD1	.	TRBJ1-1	CASARDSREAFF
16	TRBV7-9	.	.	TRBJ1-4	CASSPTVGQFNEKLFF
13	TRBV7-9	TRBD1	.	TRBJ2-7	CASSRTGVPEQYF
16	TRBV4-1	TRBD1	.	TRBJ1-1	CASSHSPGQGNTEAFF
15	TRBV4-2	TRBD2	.	TRBJ2-2	CASSNKAGGGGELFF
14	TRBV3-1/TRBV3-2	.	few	TRBJ2-7	CASSPRSLAYEQYF
17	TRBV3-1/TRBV3-2	TRBD1	.	TRBJ1-6	CASRGALGDRGEPPLHF
11	TRBV29-1	TRBD1	.	TRBJ1-2	CSQQGDYGYTF
11	TRBV12-5	.	.	TRBJ2-7	CASGLSSGQYF